The present T cell receptor beta chain was sequenced within a study of blood T cell repertoires in COVID-19. Study-level information: Sites across the United States, Italy and Spain contributed samples from acute and convalescent COVID-19.

The CDR3 has 15 amino acids. Germline-derived CDR1 and CDR2 are SGHDN and FVKESK. The V gene lost 7 bases and the J gene lost 4 bases, with 17 bases spanning the gap. Assay used: immunoSEQ multiplex PCR; TCRdb lists only in-frame clones, some missing. The sample has about 240,000 clones; 75% to 90% are singletons. The V gene is TRBV14, the J gene TRBJ2-1, with D perhaps matching TRBD1 (6 bases). Source material: peripheral blood. The receptor was isolated from a woman aged 55-69 years with active or convalescent COVID-19. The CDR3 spells CASTAQGKGYNEQFF. As DNA, the CDR3 is TGTGCCAGCACAGCCCAGGGGAAAGGGTACAATGAGCAGTTCTTC.